This T cell receptor (beta chain) was recovered during a study of T cell changes during pregnancy in multiple sclerosis. Notes on this clone: One junction end disagrees with the germline gene, perhaps due to a read error.

Clones were read by immunoSEQ multiplex PCR, and TCRdb kept only the in-frame ones, dropping some. The data contain 75,000 to 95,000 clones, 85% to 95% of them singletons. CDR1 and CDR2 from the germline V gene are SSHAT and FNYEAQ (reference sequence). The CDR3 totals 13 residues. The starting material was peripheral blood, obtained in the first trimester of pregnancy. This receptor was taken from a female donor in good health, enrolled as a control in a pregnancy study. The rearrangement joins TRBV7-7 to TRBJ2-1, with D maybe TRBD2 (5 bases). CDR3 in amino acids: CASSLGLAYEQFF. CDR3 DNA sequence: TGTGCTAGCAGCTTAGGCCTAGCCTATGAGCAGTTCTTC.